This TCR beta chain derives from a study of human T cells and chemical hapten exposure. As for time point: patch test 1, 2 weeks after DPC sensitization. Treatment meaning: therapeutic diphenylcyclopropenone sensitization with weekly scalp DPC. Between the trimmed V and J ends, which lost 5 bases and 1 base, there was a span of 12 bases. The CDR3 is made up of 14 amino acids. The germline CDR1 and CDR2 sequences are LNHDA and SQIVND (reference sequence). Individual cDNA molecules (in the library) carried attached unique molecular identifiers. TCRdb processed the RACE reads anew with MiXCR; each CDR3 protein has one entry. The sample records about 360,000 distinct CDR3 sequences, roughly 6.9% being singletons. This clonotype has a handful of counts.

This TCR derives from a woman younger than 30 with alopecia areata. Some clones in this sample may be carry-over from other donors' samples. The V gene is TRBV19, the J gene TRBJ2-7; D is unresolved. Material: whole blood, obtained in connection with sensitization to the hapten diphenylcyclopropenone (DPC). The CDR3 here is CASSQSTDSYEQYF. CDR3 in DNA: TGTGCCAGTAGTCAAAGCACCGATTCCTACGAGCAGTACTTC.